The source of this T cell receptor beta chain is a study of technical replicates of blood from several donors. CDR1 and CDR2 from the germline V gene are SGDLS and YYNGEE. This CDR3 is 15 amino acids long. V was trimmed by 0 bases and J by 1 base, leaving 10 bases between them. The repertoire was sequenced with immunoSEQ multiplex PCR; TCRdb's copy has only in-frame clones and lacks some. The data contain roughly 100,000 clones, roughly 96% of them seen just once; the ten biggest clones take up more than 0.3%. The source is a human donor in good health. The sequencing input was T cells isolated from PBMCs. The V call is TRBV9, the J call TRBJ2-5; D gene uncertain. CDR3 in amino acids: CASSVEAAIQETQYF. The CDR3 DNA sequence: TGTGCCAGCAGCGTAGAGGCGGCAATCCAAGAGACCCAGTACTTC.